This T cell receptor (beta chain) was captured in a study of blood T cells in healthy people across ages. CDR1 is SGHKS, CDR2 YYEKEE, per germline (reference sequence). Trimming removed 7 bases from V and 5 bases from J, with 14 bases in between. This CDR3 spans 13 amino acids. A second 7 to 11 cycle PCR used barcoded and J-beta primers. Every sample returned 2.5 million or more CDR3-containing paired-end reads. TCRdb called the 5' RACE reads again in MiXCR, with one record for every CDR3 protein. The sample contains some 640,000 distinct CDR3 sequences, about 52% of which appear only once. In regard to this clonotype: Its antigen remains unidentified.

General study findings and limits: Lack of knowledge of donor CMV status possibly confounded expanded clonotype changes.

This clonotype was sampled from a woman aged 60-75 years in good health. Sequenced: blood. The rearrangement links TRBV5-5 to TRBJ2-3; no clear D gene. This CDR3 is CASSKRREDTQYF. The DNA of the CDR3 is TGTGCCAGCTCAAAGAGAAGAGAAGATACGCAGTATTTT. The variable domain in full, completed from reference TRBV5-5 and TRBJ2-3, reads DAGVTQSPTHLIKTRGQQVTLRCSPISGHKSVSWYQQVLGQGPQFIFQYYEKEERGRGNFPDRFSARQFPNYSSELNVNALLLGDSALYLCASSKRREDTQYFGPGTRLTVL.